This T cell receptor (beta chain) derives from a study of blood T cell repertoires in COVID-19. This CDR3 comprises 15 residues. Germline V lookup: CDR1 SGHTA, CDR2 FQGNSA. V lost 5 bases and J 4 bases, leaving 15 bases between the germline ends. TCRdb keeps only in-frame clones here, not all; method: immunoSEQ multiplex PCR. The sample shows under 200,000 clones, 82% of them seen only once. V gene TRBV7-2 combines with J gene TRBJ1-5; D may be TRBD1 (5 bases). The sequencing sample was made of PBMCs or T cells enriched from blood (not recorded which). The sequence derives from an older woman with acute COVID-19. The CDR3 loop is CASSQNTGPNQPQHF. In DNA form, the CDR3 reads TGTGCCAGCAGCCAAAATACAGGCCCTAATCAGCCCCAGCATTTT. The full variable domain, in which reference TRBV7-2 and TRBJ1-5 provide the parts outside the CDR3, is GAGVSQSPSNKVTEKGKDVELRCDPISGHTALYWYRQSLGQGLEFLIYFQGNSAPDKSGLPSDRFSAERTGGSVSTLTIQRTQQEDSAVYLCASSQNTGPNQPQHFGDGTRLSIL.